The 27 T cell receptor beta chains in this list originate from one sample, sequenced in a study of vaccination effects on CD4 cells after COVID-19. Their antigens remain unidentified. Isolation of CD4+ T cells took place after 10 days of culture. Either the mRNA-1273 or the BNT162b2 vaccine was given to participants as two doses. Generated by immunoSEQ multiplex PCR, the TCRdb table keeps only in-frame clones and is missing some. The sample contains roughly 41,000 clones, around two thirds of which appear only once. The sequences come from CD4+ T cells from PBMCs cultured without peptide, collected after COVID-19 vaccination. The receptors originated from a human donor who received a COVID-19 vaccine.

CDR3 DNA sequence: TGCGCCAGCAGCTTGGGGAGCGGGGGGGGATATAATGAGCAGTTCTTC. This translates into CASSLGSGGGYNEQFF. The chain has TRBV5-1 and TRBJ2-1; 10 bases match TRBD2. The CDR3 is made up of 16 amino acids. Germline V gives CDR1 SGHRS, CDR2 YFSETQ. The J segment lost 7 bases and the V segment lost 0 bases, leaving 7 bases of the junction unmatched.

The genes are TRBV11-2 and TRBJ2-5; 13 bases agree with TRBD2. The CDR3 spans 17 residues. The V gene end was trimmed by 5 bases and the J gene end by 3 bases; junction bases not matched to a gene: 9. CDR1 and CDR2 (germline): SGHAT, FQNNGV. CDR3 sequence: CASSRSGTSGIKETQYF. The CDR3 bases are TGTGCCAGCAGCCGGAGTGGGACTAGCGGGATTAAAGAGACCCAGTACTTC.

A few counts support this clone. This chain links TRBV5-1 with TRBJ1-6; the D gene is possibly TRBD1 (5 bases). The CDR3 spans 17 residues. Trimming pared 3 bases from V and 0 bases from J, leaving 13 bases between. Germline assignment: CDR1 SGHRS and CDR2 YFSETQ. CDR3 nucleotide sequence: TGCGCCAGCAGCTCGGGGGGTACAGACTCCTATAATTCACCCCTCCACTTT. This translates into CASSSGGTDSYNSPLHF.

The genes are TRBV7-8 and TRBJ2-2; D gene uncertain. The V gene lost 3 bases and the J gene lost 2 bases, with 4 bases spanning the gap. CDR3 size: 13 residues. CDR1 and CDR2 from the germline V gene are SGHVS and FQNEAQ. The CDR3 coding sequence is TGTGCCAGCAGCTTGGGTAACACCGGGGAGCTGTTTTTT. This gives the protein CASSLGNTGELFF.

The sample holds a few counts of this clone. The rearrangement links TRBV7-2 to TRBJ1-5, with 8 nucleotides matching TRBD1. The CDR3 spans 15 residues. Trimming at V came to 6 bases and at J to 1 base, leaving 5 bases not matched to a gene. Germline V lookup: CDR1 SGHTA, CDR2 FQGNSA. CDR3 in amino acids: CASRQGGQSNQPQHF. The CDR3 DNA sequence: TGTGCCAGCAGACAGGGGGGGCAGAGCAATCAGCCCCAGCATTTT.

The gene calls are TRBV18 and TRBJ2-1; D is uncertain. In germline, CDR1 is KGHSH, CDR2 LQKENI. Trimming left V 2 bases short and J 7 bases short, with 6 bases between. This CDR3 is 12 amino acids long. CDR3 bases: TGTGCCAGCTCACCAGGGTTTAATGAGCAGTTCTTC. Amino acid sequence: CASSPGFNEQFF. The variable domain in full, with the rest retrieved from reference TRBV18 and TRBJ2-1, is NAGVMQNPRHLVRRRGQEARLRCSPMKGHSHVYWYRQLPEEGLKFMVYLQKENIIDESGMPKERFSAEFPKEGPSILRIQQVVRGDSAAYFCASSPGFNEQFFGPGTRLTVL.

The CDR3: CATSRDPGQGSYGYTF. The CDR3 bases are TGTGCCACCAGCAGAGACCCGGGACAGGGATCCTATGGCTACACCTTC. V is TRBV15 and J is TRBJ1-2; 9 bases agree with TRBD1. With V trimmed by 0 bases and J by 4 bases, 6 bases remained unmatched. There are 16 residues in the CDR3. The germline gives CDR1 LNHNV, CDR2 YYDKDF (reference sequence).

The V gene is TRBV5-1, the J gene TRBJ2-1; 11 nucleotides line up with TRBD2. CDR3 length: 17 residues. Germline V gene lookup returns CDR1 SGHRS and CDR2 YFSETQ. V gave up 4 bases and J gave up 5 bases; unmatched junction bases: 11. The CDR3 loop reads CASSPRTGTSGNNEQFF. In nucleotides, the CDR3 is TGCGCCAGCAGCCCAAGGACCGGGACTAGCGGAAACAATGAGCAGTTCTTC.

This clone showed up just a few times. The J gene is TRBJ1-4, the V gene TRBV7-9, with D unresolved. Germline V gene lookup returns CDR1 SEHNR and CDR2 FQNEAQ (reference sequence). The germline V and J ends were trimmed by 3 bases and 3 bases, with 20 bases remaining between them. This CDR3 has 18 amino acids. CDR3 sequence: CASSFGSLRTTSNEKLFF. The DNA of the CDR3 is TGTGCCAGCAGCTTTGGGTCCCTGAGGACTACGTCTAATGAAAAACTGTTTTTT.

The chain combines TRBV6-5 with TRBJ1-4; tentatively, D is TRBD1 (5 bases). CDR1 MNHEY and CDR2 SVGAGI come from the germline V gene. The V end was cut by 2 bases, the J end by 7 bases, with 11 bases between. The CDR3 is 14 residues long. In DNA, the CDR3 is TGTGCCAGCAGTTACGGGGGGGTTAGTGAAAAACTGTTTTTT. Translation: CASSYGGVSEKLFF.

The V call is TRBV6-5, the J call TRBJ2-7; D could derive from TRBD1 or TRBD2 (5 bases each). The V gene's germline CDR1 is MNHEY and CDR2 SVGAGI. This CDR3 contains 14 residues. Trimming shortened V by 6 bases and J by 2 bases, and 14 bases separated the two germline ends. CDR3 region: CASRTGTVTYEQYF. In DNA form, the CDR3 reads TGTGCCAGCAGAACCGGGACGGTGACCTACGAGCAGTACTTC.

This clone appeared once. The rearrangement links TRBV3-1 (or the pseudogene TRBV3-2) to TRBJ1-5; D is ambiguous. Germline values: CDR1 LGHDT, CDR2 YNNKEL (reference sequence). V was clipped by 0 bases and J by 7 bases, with 7 bases between them. This CDR3 region has 13 residues. In nucleotides, the CDR3 is TGTGCCAGCAGCCAAGATCGGAGGCAGCCCCAGCATTTT. The encoded protein is CASSQDRRQPQHF.

J is TRBJ2-2 and V is TRBV5-4, with D possibly matching TRBD1 (6 bases). The V gene's germline CDR1 is SGHNT and CDR2 YYREEE (reference sequence). This CDR3 spans 15 amino acids. Trimming took 0 bases from V and 3 from J, leaving 9 bases between them. CDR3 coding DNA: TGTGCCAGCAGCTTGGTACAGGGCGACACCGGGGAGCTGTTTTTT. Translated: CASSLVQGDTGELFF.

The chain employs TRBV19 and TRBJ1-2, with 8 nucleotides matching TRBD1. The CDR3 totals 14 residues. Germline CDR1 LNHDA, CDR2 SQIVND (reference sequence). With 6 bases clipped from V and 4 bases from J, the junction kept 7 bases outside the gene matches. The CDR3 protein is CASSRRGTGYGYTF. Written as DNA, the CDR3 is TGTGCCAGTAGCCGCCGGGGGACAGGCTATGGCTACACCTTC.

This chain joins TRBV5-4 and TRBJ2-5; perhaps TRBD2 as D (5 bases). Trimming left V 0 bases short and J 3 bases short, with 12 bases between. Germline V gene lookup returns CDR1 SGHNT and CDR2 YYREEE (reference sequence). The CDR3 is made up of 15 amino acids. The CDR3 coding sequence is TGTGCCAGCAGCTTGGATGGTGGAGGTGAAGAGACCCAGTACTTC. It specifies CASSLDGGGEETQYF. Based on the CDR3 plus reference TRBV5-4 and TRBJ2-5, the full variable domain is ETGVTQSPTHLIKTRGQQVTLRCSSQSGHNTVSWYQQALGQGPQFIFQYYREEENGRGNFPPRFSGLQFPNYSSELNVNALELDDSALYLCASSLDGGGEETQYFGPGTRLLVL.

The V gene is TRBV4-1, the J gene TRBJ2-7; D not certain. This CDR3 is 14 amino acids long. V gave up 0 bases and J gave up 4 bases, with 10 bases separating them. Germline V CDR1 and CDR2: MGHRA, YSYEKL. CDR3 amino acids: CASSQDQTGYEQYF. The CDR3 DNA is TGCGCCAGCAGCCAAGATCAGACCGGGTACGAGCAGTACTTC.

V gene TRBV3-1 (or the pseudogene TRBV3-2) combines with J gene TRBJ1-2; D unclear. The CDR3 has 17 residues. Germline V lookup: CDR1 LGHDT, CDR2 YNNKEL (reference sequence). V was trimmed by 5 bases and J by 7 bases, leaving 26 bases between them. CDR3 amino acids: CASSTNGQRIRTSGYTF. CDR3 bases: TGTGCCAGCAGCACGAACGGGCAAAGGATTCGAACAAGTGGCTACACCTTC.

The chain has TRBV2 and TRBJ2-5; TRBD2 matches at 10 bases. V lost 8 bases, J lost 2 bases, and 8 bases stayed unmatched. The CDR3 consists of 15 residues. Per the germline V gene, CDR1 is SNHLY and CDR2 is FYNNEI. CDR3 sequence reads: CASLLGLADQETQYF. In nucleotides, the CDR3 is TGTGCCAGCTTACTAGGACTAGCGGATCAAGAGACCCAGTACTTC.

The rearrangement links TRBV7-7 to TRBJ2-2; D tentatively fits TRBD1 or TRBD2 (5 bases each). From germline, CDR1 is SSHAT and CDR2 FNYEAQ (reference sequence). Trimming stripped 4 bases from V and 5 bases from J, with 11 bases between. The CDR3 loop spans 14 amino acids. The CDR3 DNA reads TGTGCCAGCAGCTCTACCAGGGAGACCGGGGAGCTGTTTTTT. Residues: CASSSTRETGELFF.

This clone has a handful of counts. The chain is built from TRBV27 and TRBJ2-7; D ambiguous. The CDR3 length is 13 residues. The germline CDR1 and CDR2 sequences are MNHEY and SMNVEV (reference sequence). Between the trimmed V and J ends, which lost 3 bases and 2 bases, there was a span of 8 bases. CDR3: CASSLSQPYEQYF. The DNA for the CDR3 is TGTGCCAGCAGTTTGTCACAGCCCTACGAGCAGTACTTC.

The chain carries TRBV27 and TRBJ1-5; D is unresolved. There are 15 residues in the CDR3. Germline V gene data show CDR1 as MNHEY and CDR2 as SMNVEV (reference sequence). The V end was cut by 5 bases, the J end by 7 bases, with 18 bases between. The DNA for the CDR3 is TGTGCCAGCAGTCCCGGACGGATCCCCGGGCAGCCCCAGCATTTT. Translated, it gives CASSPGRIPGQPQHF.

This rearrangement joins TRBV11-2 to TRBJ2-7; 7 bases fit TRBD1. Germline CDR1 reads SGHAT; CDR2 reads FQNNGV. CDR3 length: 15 residues. With 3 bases clipped from V and 0 bases from J, the junction kept 5 bases outside the gene matches. In DNA form, the CDR3 reads TGTGCCAGCAGCTTTAACCGGGACAGCTCCTACGAGCAGTACTTC. Its protein is CASSFNRDSSYEQYF. The whole variable domain, remainder taken from reference TRBV11-2 and TRBJ2-7, is EAGVAQSPRYKIIEKRQSVAFWCNPISGHATLYWYQQILGQGPKLLIQFQNNGVVDDSQLPKDRFSAERLKGVDSTLKIQPAKLEDSAVYLCASSFNRDSSYEQYFGPGTRLTVT.

The chain links TRBV6-6 to TRBJ1-5; possibly TRBD1 for D (5 bases). Germline CDR1 MNHNY, CDR2 SVGAGI (reference sequence). The CDR3 runs 17 residues. V was shortened by 5 bases and J by 2 bases, with 19 bases between the two germline ends. The CDR3 DNA is TGTGCCAGCAGTCCCCGGGACGTTCAGGATTGCAATCAGCCCCAGCATTTT. Protein sequence: CASSPRDVQDCNQPQHF.

The rearrangement links TRBV6-5 to TRBJ2-7; D gene uncertain. Germline assignment: CDR1 MNHEY and CDR2 SVGAGI. Deletions cut 0 bases from V and 11 bases from J, with 17 bases between. The CDR3 has 14 amino acids. CDR3 sequence (DNA): TGTGCCAGCAGTTACTCTTCCGGCCACCTAGGAGAGTACTTC. Its protein is CASSYSSGHLGEYF.

The V call is TRBV3-1 (or the pseudogene TRBV3-2), the J call TRBJ1-4; 7 bases line up with TRBD1. The V and J ends lost 0 bases and 4 bases, in that order; junction bases with no gene match: 20. Looked up from germline, CDR1 is LGHDT and CDR2 is YNNKEL (reference sequence). This CDR3 has 21 amino acids. CDR3 nucleotides: TGTGCCAGCAGCCAAGATCTAGAATACATCGAAACGGGACAGATTAATGAAAAACTGTTTTTT. This sequence encodes CASSQDLEYIETGQINEKLFF.

J is TRBJ2-3 and V is TRBV2; D uncertain. The CDR3 has 16 amino acids. CDR1 SNHLY and CDR2 FYNNEI come from the germline V gene. V shed 8 bases and J shed 2 bases, with 20 bases lying between them. DNA for the CDR3: TGTGCCAGCGGCACGTTTGGGTCATCATTCACAGATACGCAGTATTTT. Encoded protein: CASGTFGSSFTDTQYF.

The rearrangement links TRBV30 to TRBJ2-5; D unclear. Germline values: CDR1 GTSNPN, CDR2 SVGIG (reference sequence). Trimming removed 0 bases from V and 3 bases from J, with 8 bases in between. The CDR3 length is 13 residues. CDR3 loop: CAWSVRLKETQYF. The CDR3 DNA reads as TGTGCCTGGAGTGTACGTCTGAAAGAGACCCAGTACTTC.